These 5 T cell receptor beta chains originate from one sample sequenced in a study of shared clonotypes between healthy human individuals. Clones were sequenced by immunoSEQ multiplex PCR, and TCRdb holds only the in-frame ones, with some missing. This sample has about 660,000 clones; around two thirds occur once, and the top ten carry over 1.5%. Material: memory CD4+ T cells sorted from blood. Specified subset: CD45RA-negative fraction. The receptor set was obtained from a woman in her twenties or thirties in good health.

The chain employs TRBV28 and TRBJ2-3, with 9 bases identical to TRBD2. Germline V gene lookup returns CDR1 MDHEN and CDR2 SYDVKM. The CDR3 covers 16 residues. V lost 3 bases, J lost 3 bases, and 7 bases stayed unmatched. The CDR3 spells CASSFGREGFTDTQYF. As DNA, the CDR3 is TGTGCCAGCAGTTTTGGGCGGGAGGGCTTTACAGATACGCAGTATTTT.

The chain recombines TRBV6-5 with TRBJ2-3; 11 nucleotides agree with TRBD2. This CDR3 spans 15 amino acids. Germline V CDR1 and CDR2: MNHEY, SVGAGI. Trimming at V came to 8 bases and at J to 4 bases, leaving 8 bases not matched to a gene. The CDR3 DNA is TGTGCCAGCGGCGAGCTAGCGGGAGGTTCAGATACGCAGTATTTT. It codes for CASGELAGGSDTQYF.

The rearrangement links TRBV27 to TRBJ2-5, with 8 bases fitting TRBD1. The junction had 5 bases not matched to a gene; V was cut back by 3 bases and J by 2 bases. This CDR3 has 15 amino acids. Germline V gene sequence: CDR1 MNHEY, CDR2 SMNVEV (reference sequence). The CDR3 DNA sequence: TGTGCCAGCAGTTTTTCGACAGGGGCTCAAGAGACCCAGTACTTC. This gives the protein CASSFSTGAQETQYF.

The genes are TRBV11-3 and TRBJ2-5; TRBD2 matches at 7 bases. V gave up 5 bases and J gave up 1 base; unmatched junction bases: 4. Looked up from germline, CDR1 is SGHNT and CDR2 is YENEEA. This CDR3 spans 14 amino acids. CDR3 nucleotide sequence: TGTGCCAGCAGCGCCGCTAGCGGCCAAGAGACCCAGTACTTC. Its translation is CASSAASGQETQYF.

The table lists this clone with a few counts. The chain joins TRBV9 to TRBJ2-5, with 10 bases fitting TRBD2. Germline CDR1 and CDR2: SGDLS and YYNGEE. The CDR3 covers 17 residues. V lost 4 bases and J lost 2; bases outside the gene matches: 11. CDR3 loop: CASSPGVAGGAQETQYF. The DNA for the CDR3 is TGTGCCAGCAGCCCGGGGGTAGCGGGAGGTGCACAAGAGACCCAGTACTTC.